This T cell receptor beta chain was found in a study of T-cell reconstitution after alpha-beta-depleted transplantation in children. J gave up 8 bases and V 5 bases, and 7 bases lay outside the gene matches. Germline V gene sequence: CDR1 DFQATT, CDR2 SNEGSKA (reference sequence). The CDR3 contains 12 residues. Details on this clonotype: The antigen remains unidentified.

Unique molecular identifiers were incorporated during preparation of the TCRbeta library. MiXCR, applied by TCRdb to the PCR reads, yields one record per CDR3 protein. The sample holds fewer than 700,000 distinct CDR3 sequences, 10% to 15% seen once. Study-level results: Expanded graft clones, several hundred of them, were reportedly the source of alpha-beta T cells about two months after transplant. Surviving recipient T cells and intrathymic progenitors accounted for some patients' high TCRbeta diversity at day 60. The main origin of T-cell counts and diversity one year after transplant was newly produced T cells.

The sequence came from a male patient between 5 and 17 years old who had a stem cell transplant for acute myeloid leukemia, so the T cells may come from the graft donor. The sequenced sample was PBMCs, mostly from graft donor cells, obtained 360 days after TCRalphabeta/CD19-depleted stem cell transplant. V usage is TRBV20-1 and J usage is TRBJ1-2, with 8 positions matching TRBD1. CDR3 amino acids: CSALGQGGGYTF. The DNA of the CDR3 is TGCAGTGCTCTAGGACAGGGCGGGGGCTACACCTTC.